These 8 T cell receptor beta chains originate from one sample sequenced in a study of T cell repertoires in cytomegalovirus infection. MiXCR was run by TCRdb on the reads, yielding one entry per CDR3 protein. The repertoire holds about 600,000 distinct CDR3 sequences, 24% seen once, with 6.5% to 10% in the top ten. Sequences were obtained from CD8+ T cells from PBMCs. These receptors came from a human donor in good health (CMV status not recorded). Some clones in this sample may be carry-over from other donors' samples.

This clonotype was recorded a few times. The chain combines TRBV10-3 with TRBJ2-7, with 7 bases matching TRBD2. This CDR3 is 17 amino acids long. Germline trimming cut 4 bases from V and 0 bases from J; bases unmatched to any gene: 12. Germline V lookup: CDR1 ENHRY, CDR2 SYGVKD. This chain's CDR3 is CAISVEREGISSYEQYF. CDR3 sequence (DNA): TGTGCCATCAGTGTTGAGAGGGAGGGAATTAGCTCCTACGAGCAGTACTTC.

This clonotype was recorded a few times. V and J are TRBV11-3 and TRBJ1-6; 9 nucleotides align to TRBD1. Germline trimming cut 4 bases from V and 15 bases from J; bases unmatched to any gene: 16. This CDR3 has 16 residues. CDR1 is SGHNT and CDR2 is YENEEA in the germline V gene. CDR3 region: CASSSRDRALRGCLHF. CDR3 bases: TGTGCCAGCAGCTCCCGGGACAGGGCCCTCCGAGGATGCCTCCACTTT.

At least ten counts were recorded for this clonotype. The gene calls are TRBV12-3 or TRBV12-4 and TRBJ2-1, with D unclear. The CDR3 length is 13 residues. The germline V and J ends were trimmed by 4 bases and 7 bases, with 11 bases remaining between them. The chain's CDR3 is CASSSPPRNEQFF. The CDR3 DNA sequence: TGTGCCAGCAGTTCGCCTCCTCGAAATGAGCAGTTCTTC.

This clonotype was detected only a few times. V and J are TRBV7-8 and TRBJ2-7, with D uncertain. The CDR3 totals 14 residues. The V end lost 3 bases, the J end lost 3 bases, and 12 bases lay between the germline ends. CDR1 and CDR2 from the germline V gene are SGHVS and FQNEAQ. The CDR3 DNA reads TGTGCCAGCAGCTTGAGTTTAGGTGTCTACGAGCAGTACTTC. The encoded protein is CASSLSLGVYEQYF.

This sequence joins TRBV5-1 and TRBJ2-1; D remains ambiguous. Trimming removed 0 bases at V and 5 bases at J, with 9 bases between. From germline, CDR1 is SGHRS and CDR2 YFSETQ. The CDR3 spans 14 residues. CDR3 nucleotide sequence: TGCGCCAGCAGCTTGGTACAGAGAAACAATGAGCAGTTCTTC. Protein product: CASSLVQRNNEQFF.

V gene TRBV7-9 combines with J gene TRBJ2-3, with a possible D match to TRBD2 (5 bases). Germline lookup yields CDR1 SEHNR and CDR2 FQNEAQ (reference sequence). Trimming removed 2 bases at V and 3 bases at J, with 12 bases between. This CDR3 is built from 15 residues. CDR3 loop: CASSLFEGTTDTQYF. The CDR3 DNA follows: TGTGCCAGCAGCTTATTTGAGGGAACGACAGATACGCAGTATTTT. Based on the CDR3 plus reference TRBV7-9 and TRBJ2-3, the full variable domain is DTGVSQNPRHKITKRGQNVTFRCDPISEHNRLYWYRQTLGQGPEFLTYFQNEAQLEKSRLLSDRFSAERPKGSFSTLEIQRTEQGDSAMYLCASSLFEGTTDTQYFGPGTRLTVL.

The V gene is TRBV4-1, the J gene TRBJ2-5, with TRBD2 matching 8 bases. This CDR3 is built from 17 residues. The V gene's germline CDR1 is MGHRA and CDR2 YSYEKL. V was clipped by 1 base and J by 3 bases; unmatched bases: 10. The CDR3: CASSQARVSGVEETQYF. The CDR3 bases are TGCGCCAGCAGCCAAGCACGGGTTAGCGGGGTGGAAGAGACCCAGTACTTC.

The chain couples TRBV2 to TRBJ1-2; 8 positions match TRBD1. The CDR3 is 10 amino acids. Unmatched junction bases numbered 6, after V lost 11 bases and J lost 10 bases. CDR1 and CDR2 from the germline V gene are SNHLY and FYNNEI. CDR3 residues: CAWDRRDYTF. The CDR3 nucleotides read TGTGCCTGGGACAGGAGAGACTACACCTTC.